The clone carrying this T cell receptor (beta chain) was recorded many times. Its antigen is not identified. In the library, individual cDNA molecules carried attached unique molecular identifiers. In TCRdb, the 5' RACE reads were re-called with MiXCR into one record per CDR3 protein. The sample holds about 22,000 distinct CDR3 sequences, approximately 5% seen once. The record originates from a study of early T cells in non-severe SARS-CoV-2 infection. Study-wide background: Sequencing used unsorted whole-blood bulk RNA, so chains lack pairing. Points from the study as a whole: VDJdb-based matching was biased toward anti-spike CD8 responses and missed private and CD4 specificities.

This receptor was taken from an adult who was a healthcare worker with PCR-confirmed SARS-CoV-2 infection or an uninfected control (not recorded which). The sequenced sample was whole blood.

The CDR3 here is CSVDRGLNTEAFF. The CDR3 nucleotides are TGCAGCGTTGATCGGGGCCTGAACACTGAAGCTTTCTTT. This chain uses TRBV29-1 with TRBJ1-1, with D possibly being TRBD1 (5 bases). The V gene lost 3 bases and the J gene lost 0 bases, with 8 bases spanning the gap. Germline loops: CDR1 SQVTM, CDR2 ANQGSEA. The CDR3 loop spans 13 amino acids.